Listed here are 16 T cell receptor beta chains from one sample, sequenced in a study of OX40 agonist ivuxolimab in advanced cancers. Clones were read by immunoSEQ multiplex PCR, and TCRdb kept only the in-frame ones, dropping some. The table includes some 37,000 clones, roughly nine tenths detected once. The sample was CD4+ or CD8+ T cells sorted from blood, taken in a trial of the OX40 agonist ivuxolimab. The receptors were sampled from an adult with an advanced solid tumor such as melanoma, head and neck, liver or kidney cancer.

This chain joins TRBV14 and TRBJ1-3; unclear D gene. CDR3 length: 15 amino acids. Germline values: CDR1 SGHDN, CDR2 FVKESK. V was trimmed by 1 base and J by 0 bases, leaving 7 bases between them. The CDR3 loop reads CASSQGANSGNTIYF. The CDR3 coding sequence is TGTGCCAGCAGCCAAGGGGCCAACTCTGGAAACACCATATATTTT.

The chain employs TRBV29-1 and TRBJ1-2, with D tentatively TRBD1 (6 bases). There are 11 residues in the CDR3. The V end lost 6 bases, the J end lost 6 bases, and 11 bases lay between the germline ends. Germline V gives CDR1 SQVTM, CDR2 ANQGSEA. DNA of the CDR3: TGCAGCGTACAGGGCGTGGATGGCTACACCTTC. Residues: CSVQGVDGYTF.

The rearrangement joins TRBV28 to TRBJ1-1; D possibly corresponds to TRBD1 (5 bases). The CDR3 contains 14 residues. Deletions cut 2 bases from V and 8 bases from J, with 15 bases between. The germline V gene has CDR1 MDHEN and CDR2 SYDVKM. The CDR3 DNA reads TGTGCCAGCAGTTTACGGTACGGGGGAAACGAAGCTTTCTTT. This encodes CASSLRYGGNEAFF.

This sequence joins TRBV9 and TRBJ2-1, with 11 positions matching TRBD1. With V trimmed by 3 bases and J by 7 bases, 18 bases remained unmatched. Per germline, CDR1 SGDLS and CDR2 YYNGEE. This CDR3 is built from 19 residues. The CDR3 loop reads CASSGTDRGRGRAMNEQFF. The DNA for the CDR3 is TGTGCCAGCAGCGGGACGGACAGGGGGCGCGGGAGGGCAATGAATGAGCAGTTCTTC.

The rearrangement uses TRBV15 and TRBJ1-4; possible D gene TRBD1, 5 bases. The CDR3 covers 19 residues. Germline CDR1 is LNHNV and CDR2 is YYDKDF (reference sequence). V was pared by 0 bases and J by 2 bases, with 19 bases between. Here the CDR3 reads CATSREGPGLVSTNEKLFF. CDR3 coding DNA: TGTGCCACCAGCAGAGAGGGGCCAGGGTTGGTTTCGACTAATGAAAAACTGTTTTTT. The whole variable domain, filled in from reference TRBV15 and TRBJ1-4, reads DAMVIQNPRYQVTQFGKPVTLSCSQTLNHNVMYWYQQKSSQAPKLLFHYYDKDFNNEADTPDNFQSRRPNTSFCFLDIRSPGLGDTAMYLCATSREGPGLVSTNEKLFFGSGTQLSVL.

This clone was detected only a few times. CDR3 sequence: CASSFPDRPYEQYF. In DNA, the CDR3 is TGTGCCAGCAGTTTCCCTGACAGACCCTACGAGCAGTACTTC. The rearrangement links TRBV27 to TRBJ2-7, with a tentative D call TRBD1 (5 bases). The CDR3 is made up of 14 amino acids. Per the germline V gene, CDR1 is MNHEY and CDR2 is SMNVEV (reference sequence). Deletions cut 3 bases from V and 2 bases from J, with 11 bases between.

CDR3 sequence: CAWTSAGSSSGNTIYF. The CDR3, as DNA: TGTGCCTGGACCTCGGCTGGTAGCTCCTCTGGAAACACCATATATTTT. The chain links TRBV30 to TRBJ1-3; unclear D gene. The CDR3 is made up of 16 amino acids. Germline V gene lookup returns CDR1 GTSNPN and CDR2 SVGIG (reference sequence). V was cut by 4 bases and J by 0 bases, with 16 bases left in between.

V and J are TRBV28 and TRBJ1-2; D is uncertain. Trimming shortened V by 10 bases and J by 3 bases, and 21 bases separated the two germline ends. Looked up from germline, CDR1 is MDHEN and CDR2 is SYDVKM. This CDR3 is 15 amino acids long. This CDR3 reads CATPRTRQKDYGYTF. For the CDR3, the DNA is TGTGCCACCCCCCGAACAAGACAAAAGGACTATGGCTACACCTTC.

This chain connects TRBV2 to TRBJ2-3; 7 bases fit TRBD1. The junction had 6 bases not matched to a gene; V was cut back by 7 bases and J by 2 bases. CDR1 and CDR2 from the germline V gene are SNHLY and FYNNEI. The CDR3 contains 14 residues. As DNA, the CDR3 is TGTGCCAGCAAAGAGACAGGGCCCACAGATACGCAGTATTTT. It yields the protein CASKETGPTDTQYF.

This sequence joins TRBV10-3 and TRBJ2-5; 16 nucleotides agree with TRBD2. V dropped 4 bases and J dropped 5; count of bases not matched to a gene: 1. The germline V gene encodes CDR1 ENHRY and CDR2 SYGVKD. This CDR3 region has 15 residues. Here the CDR3 reads CAISAGLAGGETQYF. The CDR3, as DNA: TGTGCCATCAGTGCGGGACTAGCGGGAGGGGAGACCCAGTACTTC.

The V call is TRBV7-9, the J call TRBJ1-6; D is unresolved. Germline assignment: CDR1 SEHNR and CDR2 FQNEAQ (reference sequence). The CDR3 spans 14 residues. The V end was cut by 5 bases, the J end by 5 bases, with 10 bases between. DNA for the CDR3: TGTGCCAGCAGCCGCGGGAACGATAATTCACCCCTCCACTTT. This sequence encodes CASSRGNDNSPLHF.

There are a few counts of this clone. The chain couples TRBV4-2 to TRBJ1-5; the match to TRBD1 covers 12 bases. V trimming: 0 bases; J trimming: 0 bases; junction bases outside the gene matches: 3. Germline V lookup: CDR1 LGHNA, CDR2 YNFKEQ. The CDR3 is 18 residues long. The CDR3 protein is CASSQDGTGGFSNQPQHF. In nucleotides, the CDR3 is TGTGCCAGCAGCCAAGATGGGACAGGGGGCTTTAGCAATCAGCCCCAGCATTTT.

The chain joins TRBV5-1 to TRBJ1-1; TRBD1 might be the D (6 bases). The CDR3 is made up of 14 amino acids. The germline CDR1 and CDR2 sequences are SGHRS and YFSETQ. The V end was cut by 4 bases, the J end by 3 bases, with 13 bases between. CDR3 in DNA: TGCGCCAGCAGCCCCCGGGACACTTACACTGAAGCTTTCTTT. Translated: CASSPRDTYTEAFF.

The chain carries TRBV7-3 and TRBJ2-2, with a possible D match to TRBD2 (5 bases). This CDR3 is 15 amino acids long. Germline V gene data show CDR1 as SGHTA and CDR2 as FQGTGA. V was shortened by 5 bases and J by 4 bases, with 14 bases between the two germline ends. CDR3 region: CASSPTRARTGELFF. The DNA for the CDR3 is TGTGCCAGCAGCCCAACGCGGGCGCGCACCGGGGAGCTGTTTTTT. The full variable domain, completed using reference TRBV7-3 and TRBJ2-2, is GAGVSQTPSNKVTEKGKYVELRCDPISGHTALYWYRQSLGQGPEFLIYFQGTGAADDSGLPNDRFFAVRPEGSVSTLKIQRTERGDSAVYLCASSPTRARTGELFFGEGSRLTVL.

The rearrangement links TRBV28 to TRBJ2-7; 11 bases agree with TRBD2. After removal of 6 bases from V and 0 bases from J, the junction contained 4 bases not matched to a gene. Germline CDR1 is MDHEN and CDR2 is SYDVKM. The CDR3 extends over 15 amino acids. The CDR3 nucleotides are TGTGCCAGCAGAAGACTAGCGGGACTCTCCTACGAGCAGTACTTC. Amino acid sequence: CASRRLAGLSYEQYF.

This clone was seen just once. V usage is TRBV11-3 and J usage is TRBJ2-2; 10 bases align to TRBD2. In germline, CDR1 is SGHNT, CDR2 YENEEA. The CDR3 extends over 17 amino acids. V was clipped by 0 bases and J by 2 bases; unmatched bases: 3. The CDR3 DNA is TGTGCCAGCAGCTTAGATCTAGCGGGGGACAACACCGGGGAGCTGTTTTTT. This translates into CASSLDLAGDNTGELFF.